The 14 T cell receptor beta chains listed next were all sequenced from one sample in a study of T cells in Graves' hyperthyroidism and ophthalmopathy. TCR beta CDR3 regions were amplified from RNA. Primed by the HTBI set, a first-round RT-PCR was run on the TCR CDR3. TCRdb independently ran MiXCR on the multiplex PCR reads; one entry per CDR3 protein. The table lists roughly 280,000 distinct CDR3 sequences, around 22% of them singletons. Material: blood. These receptors were collected from a man aged 30 to 39 with Graves' ophthalmopathy.

This clonotype was seen a handful of times. V usage is TRBV20-1 and J usage is TRBJ2-1; D remains ambiguous. The CDR3 sequence is 13 residues long. Trimming left V 5 bases short and J 7 bases short, with 15 bases between. Germline V gene sequence: CDR1 DFQATT, CDR2 SNEGSKA (reference sequence). In DNA form, the CDR3 reads TGCAGTGCTTCGTTGGCTAGAAAGAATGAGCAGTTCTTC. It specifies CSASLARKNEQFF.

This clonotype was picked up many times. This rearrangement joins TRBV3-1 to TRBJ2-1; the D gene is possibly TRBD2 (6 bases). CDR1 and CDR2 from the germline V gene are LGHDT and YNNKEL (reference sequence). Trimming shortened V by 5 bases and J by 3 bases, and 11 bases separated the two germline ends. The CDR3 runs to 14 residues. CDR3 nucleotides: TGTGCCAGCAGCTACGGGACTCTCTACAATGAGCAGTTCTTC. Translated, it gives CASSYGTLYNEQFF.

This clonotype has only a few counts. The rearrangement links TRBV27 to TRBJ2-2; TRBD2 matches 7 bases. Losses at the gene ends were 5 bases for V and 4 bases for J; bases not matched to a gene: 7. Germline values: CDR1 MNHEY, CDR2 SMNVEV (reference sequence). This CDR3 contains 15 residues. The CDR3 sequence is CASSGLGRGTGELFF. CDR3 in DNA: TGTGCCAGCAGTGGACTAGGCCGGGGCACCGGGGAGCTGTTTTTT.

The genes are TRBV12-3 or TRBV12-4 and TRBJ2-1; 7 nucleotides line up with TRBD2. CDR3 length equals 16 residues. V was pared by 5 bases and J by 8 bases, with 15 bases of the junction left unmatched. The CDR3 DNA is TGTGCCAGCAGTCCGAGGGACTATCCCGTCTCGGATGAGCAGTTCTTC. Translation gives CASSPRDYPVSDEQFF.

This chain connects TRBV12-3 or TRBV12-4 to TRBJ2-5; D perhaps matches TRBD1 (6 bases). The length of the CDR3 is 13 residues. The V end lost 6 bases, the J end lost 3 bases, and 11 bases lay between the germline ends. The CDR3 DNA reads TGTGCCAGCAGGACCTACAGGGAAGAGACCCAGTACTTC. This codes for CASRTYREETQYF.

This rearrangement joins TRBV9 to TRBJ1-2; no clear D. The CDR3 sequence is 13 residues long. The V gene's germline CDR1 is SGDLS and CDR2 YYNGEE. V was trimmed by 4 bases and J by 4 bases, leaving 11 bases between them. The CDR3 loop is CASSRAEAYGYTF. The DNA of the CDR3 is TGTGCCAGCAGCCGGGCAGAAGCCTATGGCTACACCTTC.

The chain links TRBV10-1 to TRBJ2-3; D tentatively reads TRBD1 or TRBD2 (5 bases each). Germline CDR1 WNHNN, CDR2 SYGVQD (reference sequence). The CDR3 is 15 amino acids. Trimming removed 0 bases from V and 1 base from J, with 8 bases in between. The CDR3 bases are TGCGCCAGCAGTGAGTCAAGGGGACGCACAGATACGCAGTATTTT. Protein: CASSESRGRTDTQYF.

The rearrangement links TRBV24-1 to TRBJ2-1; TRBD1 agrees at 7 bases. The CDR3 is 12 residues long. Germline V gene sequence: CDR1 KGHDR, CDR2 SFDVKD. V dropped 2 bases and J dropped 14; count of bases not matched to a gene: 5. CDR3 nucleotides: TGTGCCACCAGTGATTCGGGACAGTTGGAGTTCTTC. Its translation: CATSDSGQLEFF.

The chain joins TRBV29-1 to TRBJ2-7, with D maybe TRBD2 (6 bases). Looked up from germline, CDR1 is SQVTM and CDR2 is ANQGSEA. Between the trimmed V and J ends, which lost 6 bases and 4 bases, there was a span of 19 bases. The CDR3 runs to 14 residues. CDR3 loop: CSVGSPKSGYEQYF. The DNA for the CDR3 is TGCAGCGTCGGGAGCCCCAAGAGTGGGTACGAGCAGTACTTC.

This chain connects TRBV15 to TRBJ2-5, with D perhaps matching TRBD2 (6 bases). Germline V gene lookup returns CDR1 LNHNV and CDR2 YYDKDF (reference sequence). This CDR3 has 16 amino acids. With 8 bases removed from V and 4 bases from J, the gap between germline ends came to 23 bases. This CDR3 is CATSLGFLAQGETQYF. CDR3 coding DNA: TGTGCCACCTCTCTAGGGTTTCTAGCGCAGGGAGAGACCCAGTACTTC.

The rearrangement uses TRBV5-5 and TRBJ2-1, with unresolved D. CDR1 SGHKS and CDR2 YYEKEE come from the germline V gene (reference sequence). V was clipped by 2 bases and J by 4 bases, with 13 bases between them. This CDR3 is built from 15 residues. CDR3 sequence reads: CASSLAGFLYNEQFF. The CDR3 region has the DNA TGTGCCAGCAGCTTAGCAGGATTCCTATACAATGAGCAGTTCTTC.

This clonotype was seen repeatedly, ten times or more. The chain is built from TRBV7-9 and TRBJ1-6, with 8 bases aligning to TRBD1. Per the germline V gene, CDR1 is SEHNR and CDR2 is FQNEAQ (reference sequence). Trimming took 5 bases from V and 9 from J; bases not matched to a gene: 9. The CDR3 sequence is 15 residues long. The CDR3 sequence is CASSREGQGRSPLHF. The DNA for the CDR3 is TGTGCCAGCAGCCGCGAAGGACAGGGACGTTCACCCCTCCACTTT.

The DNA of the CDR3 is TGTGCCATCAGTGTAGGGGTTGGCAATCAGCCCCAGCATTTT. Encoded protein: CAISVGVGNQPQHF. The chain uses TRBV10-3 and TRBJ1-5; tentatively, D is TRBD1 (5 bases). Germline CDR1 and CDR2: ENHRY and SYGVKD. The CDR3 is 14 amino acids. Trimming stripped 4 bases from V and 2 bases from J, with 9 bases between.

This clonotype was observed a handful of times. CDR3 in amino acids: CASSIGPTRRANVLTF. The CDR3 bases are TGTGCCAGTAGTATTGGGCCAACACGCCGGGCCAACGTCCTGACTTTC. V gene TRBV19 combines with J gene TRBJ2-6; D unclear. Per the germline V gene, CDR1 is LNHDA and CDR2 is SQIVND (reference sequence). This CDR3 is 16 amino acids long. With 3 bases removed from V and 5 bases from J, the gap between germline ends came to 14 bases. The full variable domain, completed using reference TRBV19 and TRBJ2-6, is DGGITQSPKYLFRKEGQNVTLSCEQNLNHDAMYWYRQDPGQGLRLIYYSQIVNDFQKGDIAEGYSVSREKKESFPLTVTSAQKNPTAFYLCASSIGPTRRANVLTFGAGSRLTVL.